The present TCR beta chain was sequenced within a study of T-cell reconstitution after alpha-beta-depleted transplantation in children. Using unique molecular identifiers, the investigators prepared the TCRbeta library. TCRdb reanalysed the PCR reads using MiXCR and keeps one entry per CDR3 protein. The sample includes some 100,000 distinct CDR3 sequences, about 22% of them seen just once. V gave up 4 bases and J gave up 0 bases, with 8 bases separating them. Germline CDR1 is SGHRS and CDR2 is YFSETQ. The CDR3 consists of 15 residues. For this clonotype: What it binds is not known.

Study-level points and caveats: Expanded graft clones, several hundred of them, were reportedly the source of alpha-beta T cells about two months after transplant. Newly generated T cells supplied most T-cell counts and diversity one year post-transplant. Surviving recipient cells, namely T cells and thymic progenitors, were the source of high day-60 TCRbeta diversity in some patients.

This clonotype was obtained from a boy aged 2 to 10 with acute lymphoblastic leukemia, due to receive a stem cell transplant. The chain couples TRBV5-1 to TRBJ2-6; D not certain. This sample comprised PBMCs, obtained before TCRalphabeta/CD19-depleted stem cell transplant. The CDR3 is CASSTDLSGANVLTF. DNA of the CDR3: TGCGCCAGCAGCACCGATCTCTCTGGGGCCAACGTCCTGACTTTC. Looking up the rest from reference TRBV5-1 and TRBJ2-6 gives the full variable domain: KAGVTQTPRYLIKTRGQQVTLSCSPISGHRSVSWYQQTPGQGLQFLFEYFSETQRNKGNFPGRFSGRQFSNSRSEMNVSTLELGDSALYLCASSTDLSGANVLTFGAGSRLTVL.